Each of the 13 T cell receptor beta chains below was sequenced from the same sample in a study of T cells in Graves' hyperthyroidism and ophthalmopathy. RNA transcripts were the template for amplifying TCR beta CDR3 regions. HTBI primers drove first-round RT-PCR of the TCR CDR3. TCRdb recomputed calls from the multiplex PCR reads with MiXCR, one row per CDR3 protein. The sample yields roughly 550,000 distinct CDR3 sequences, about 16% seen once. The source material was blood. These receptors originate from a woman between 25 and 40 years old with Graves' ophthalmopathy.

This clonotype was recorded at least ten times. The V and J genes are TRBV7-8 and TRBJ2-1, with no clear D. Deletions cut 7 bases from V and 0 bases from J, with 16 bases between. Germline CDR1 reads SGHVS; CDR2 reads FQNEAQ. This CDR3 contains 16 residues. CDR3 sequence reads: CASTRSAVRSYNEQFF. Written as DNA, the CDR3 is TGTGCCAGCACTAGATCGGCGGTTCGCTCCTACAATGAGCAGTTCTTC.

This clonotype was counted ten times or more. This chain links TRBV5-1 with TRBJ2-1; the match to TRBD2 covers 12 bases. The J segment lost 2 bases and the V segment lost 4 bases, leaving 4 bases of the junction unmatched. The germline CDR1 and CDR2 sequences are SGHRS and YFSETQ. The CDR3 spans 16 residues. The CDR3 bases are TGCGCCAGCAGCACTGGACTAGCGGGGACCTACAATGAGCAGTTCTTC. Encoded protein: CASSTGLAGTYNEQFF.

Many counts were recorded for this clonotype. V and J are TRBV30 and TRBJ2-7; D perhaps matches TRBD2 (6 bases). The CDR3 totals 11 residues. Germline-derived CDR1 and CDR2 are GTSNPN and SVGIG (reference sequence). CDR3 residues: CAAGLFYEQYF. The DNA for the CDR3 is TGTGCGGCGGGGTTATTCTACGAGCAGTACTTC.

This chain links TRBV9 with TRBJ2-7, with D perhaps matching TRBD1 or TRBD2 (6 bases each). The J call may be faulty, since TRBJ2-1 better matches the DNA end. The CDR3 contains 13 residues. Germline V gene lookup returns CDR1 SGDLS and CDR2 YYNGEE. For the CDR3, the DNA is TGTGCCAGCGGAGGGGGGACGGCCTACGAGCAGTTCTTC. Translating gives CASGGGTAYEQFF.

Comments on this clonotype: A read error is possible here, since a much larger clone lies one base away. The V gene is TRBV7-2, the J gene TRBJ2-3; D ambiguous. The DNA matches TRBJ1-5 better at its end, which makes the J call doubtful. This CDR3 spans 13 amino acids. Germline lookup yields CDR1 SGHTA and CDR2 FQGNSA. The CDR3 loop is CASTPATTDTQHF. The CDR3 bases are TGTGCCAGCACCCCGGCGACCACAGATACGCAGCATTTT.

CDR3 nucleotide sequence: TGTGCCAGCAGCGTAGATTACGGGACAGGGGCAGCCTACGAGCAGTACTTC. This gives the protein CASSVDYGTGAAYEQYF. This chain links TRBV9 with TRBJ2-7, with 10 bases fitting TRBD1. The germline V gene has CDR1 SGDLS and CDR2 YYNGEE. The CDR3 has 17 residues. The J segment lost 2 bases and the V segment lost 0 bases, leaving 8 bases of the junction unmatched. Using reference TRBV9 and TRBJ2-7 for the parts outside the CDR3, the full variable domain is DSGVTQTPKHLITATGQRVTLRCSPRSGDLSVYWYQQSLDQGLQFLIQYYNGEERAKGNILERFSAQQFPDLHSELNLSSLELGDSALYFCASSVDYGTGAAYEQYFGPGTRLTVT.

This clonotype was seen ten or more times. The chain combines TRBV11-2 with TRBJ2-5, with 10 bases lining up with TRBD1. Looked up from germline, CDR1 is SGHAT and CDR2 is FQNNGV. The junction had 8 bases not matched to a gene; V was cut back by 4 bases and J by 3 bases. The CDR3 length is 16 residues. The CDR3, as DNA: TGTGCCAGCAGCTCCACGCCCGGGACAGGGGAAGAGACCCAGTACTTC. This gives the protein CASSSTPGTGEETQYF.

The chain links TRBV7-2 to TRBJ2-7; TRBD2 aligns across 8 bases. The germline V gene has CDR1 SGHTA and CDR2 FQGNSA. Germline trimming cut 2 bases from V and 0 bases from J; bases unmatched to any gene: 9. The CDR3 is 17 residues long. In DNA form, the CDR3 reads TGTGCCAGCAGCTTAAGGAGGGTAGCGGGGCTCTCCTACGAGCAGTACTTC. This gives the protein CASSLRRVAGLSYEQYF.

The chain joins TRBV19 to TRBJ2-7; weak D call: TRBD2 (5 bases). CDR3 length equals 13 residues. V dropped 6 bases and J dropped 1 base, with 10 bases sitting between them. CDR1 is LNHDA and CDR2 is SQIVND in the germline V gene (reference sequence). The CDR3 region has the DNA TGTGCCAGTAGCGGGATCGGATCCTACGAGCAGTACTTC. Its protein product is CASSGIGSYEQYF.

The chain employs TRBV10-3 and TRBJ2-3; TRBD1 aligns across 8 bases. The V gene's germline CDR1 is ENHRY and CDR2 SYGVKD. The junction had 4 bases not matched to a gene; V was cut back by 6 bases and J by 2 bases. The CDR3 is 14 residues long. The CDR3: CAIRRGQDTDTQYF. The CDR3 bases are TGTGCCATCAGGAGGGGACAGGACACAGATACGCAGTATTTT.

This chain uses TRBV5-6 with TRBJ2-2; perhaps TRBD1 as D (6 bases). The V end was cut by 4 bases, the J end by 7 bases, with 17 bases between. The CDR3 is made up of 15 amino acids. Germline V gene lookup returns CDR1 SGHDT and CDR2 YYEEEE. For the CDR3, the DNA is TGTGCCAGCAGCGCAAAAGGACAGTATATCGGGGAGCTGTTTTTT. It yields the protein CASSAKGQYIGELFF. Drawing the rest from reference TRBV5-6 and TRBJ2-2, the complete variable domain is DAGVTQSPTHLIKTRGQQVTLRCSPKSGHDTVSWYQQALGQGPQFIFQYYEEEERQRGNFPDRFSGHQFPNYSSELNVNALLLGDSALYLCASSAKGQYIGELFFGEGSRLTVL.

This clonotype was observed at least ten times. The J gene is TRBJ2-7, the V gene TRBV5-1; 10 bases fit TRBD1. Germline lookup yields CDR1 SGHRS and CDR2 YFSETQ. Trimming removed 0 bases from V and 3 bases from J; junction bases left unmatched: 18. The CDR3 length is 20 residues. The CDR3 protein is CASSLVGVGTGVHVDYEQYF. The CDR3, as DNA: TGCGCCAGCAGCTTGGTCGGTGTGGGGACAGGGGTTCATGTTGACTACGAGCAGTACTTC.

This clonotype was picked up many times. V gene TRBV9 combines with J gene TRBJ2-7, with D possibly being TRBD2 (6 bases). The ends were cut back, 4 bases at V and 1 base at J, with 18 bases in the middle. Germline CDR1 is SGDLS and CDR2 is YYNGEE. This CDR3 has 16 residues. CDR3 DNA sequence: TGTGCCAGCAGCCAGAACCCCCTCAGCGGGTCCTACGAGCAGTACTTC. Translation: CASSQNPLSGSYEQYF.